These 27 T cell receptor beta chains were sequenced from one sample in a study of blood T cell repertoires in COVID-19. Only in-frame clones appear in the TCRdb table, and some are missing; sequencing was by immunoSEQ multiplex PCR. The sample lists over 200,000 clones; around 83% were seen once. The sample consisted of peripheral blood. The receptors were gathered from a middle-aged man who had recovered from COVID-19.

The V gene is TRBV7-6, the J gene TRBJ2-5; a possible D gene is TRBD2 (7 bases). The V end lost 3 bases, the J end lost 5 bases, and 10 bases lay between the germline ends. This CDR3 is 13 amino acids long. In germline, CDR1 is SGHVS, CDR2 FNYEAQ. The CDR3 DNA is TGTGCCAGCAGCTTGGGGGGGCCTGAGACCCAGTACTTC. Its translation: CASSLGGPETQYF.

The chain carries TRBV6-6 and TRBJ2-3; TRBD2 matches at 9 bases. The V segment lost 6 bases and the J segment 6 bases; nucleotides outside the gene matches: 10. The CDR3 contains 15 residues. Germline values: CDR1 MNHNY, CDR2 SVGAGI (reference sequence). CDR3 residues: CASSPSGGGEDTQYF. The CDR3 DNA is TGTGCCAGCAGCCCCTCGGGCGGGGGGGAGGATACGCAGTATTTT.

The chain uses TRBV2 and TRBJ2-7; the match to TRBD1 covers 9 bases. Looked up from germline, CDR1 is SNHLY and CDR2 is FYNNEI. The CDR3 runs to 15 residues. Unmatched junction bases numbered 12, after V lost 5 bases and J lost 7 bases. CDR3 loop: CASSIEGQGFGEQYF. The CDR3 DNA follows: TGTGCCAGCAGTATCGAAGGACAGGGGTTTGGGGAGCAGTACTTC.

In this sample, this clone turned up a few times. V gene TRBV11-1 combines with J gene TRBJ1-3; D uncertain. This CDR3 comprises 14 residues. The germline V gene encodes CDR1 SGHAT and CDR2 FQDESV (reference sequence). The ends were cut back, 2 bases at V and 9 bases at J, with 14 bases in the middle. CDR3 region: CASSLKRPGSTIYF. CDR3 coding DNA: TGTGCCAGCAGCTTAAAGCGTCCGGGGAGCACCATATATTTT.

The rearrangement uses TRBV4-3 and TRBJ1-2, with 7 bases matching TRBD1. The V gene end was trimmed by 1 base and the J gene end by 7 bases; junction bases not matched to a gene: 3. The CDR3 runs 13 residues. Germline-derived CDR1 and CDR2 are LGHNA and YSLEER. Written as DNA, the CDR3 is TGCGCCAGCAGCCAAGTACAGGGGTCTGGCTACACCTTC. Translating it yields CASSQVQGSGYTF.

This sequence joins TRBV11-3 and TRBJ1-5; a weak D match, TRBD1 (6 bases). The CDR3 consists of 15 residues. Germline-derived CDR1 and CDR2 are SGHNT and YENEEA. Between the trimmed V and J ends, which lost 0 bases and 1 base, there was a span of 7 bases. The CDR3 sequence is CASSLDGQSNQPQHF. CDR3 DNA sequence: TGTGCCAGCAGCTTAGACGGACAGAGCAATCAGCCCCAGCATTTT.

The rearrangement joins TRBV3-1 (or the pseudogene TRBV3-2) to TRBJ1-1; the D gene is possibly TRBD1 (6 bases). Germline V gives CDR1 LGHDT, CDR2 YNNKEL (reference sequence). The CDR3 has 15 amino acids. The V end lost 1 base, the J end lost 3 bases, and 12 bases lay between the germline ends. CDR3 sequence (DNA): TGTGCCAGCAGCCAAGGGGCAGGGGCGGACACTGAAGCTTTCTTT. This translates into CASSQGAGADTEAFF.

V and J are TRBV7-9 and TRBJ2-7; 10 nucleotides match TRBD2. The V gene's germline CDR1 is SEHNR and CDR2 FQNEAQ (reference sequence). With 7 bases clipped from V and 7 bases from J, the junction kept 16 bases outside the gene matches. This CDR3 comprises 16 residues. The CDR3 DNA is TGTGCCAGCACCAAAAACGGTCTAGCGGGGGACGGAGAGCAGTACTTC. Translating gives CASTKNGLAGDGEQYF. Full variable domain (rest looked up from reference TRBV7-9 and TRBJ2-7): DTGVSQNPRHKITKRGQNVTFRCDPISEHNRLYWYRQTLGQGPEFLTYFQNEAQLEKSRLLSDRFSAERPKGSFSTLEIQRTEQGDSAMYLCASTKNGLAGDGEQYFGPGTRLTVT.

The table lists this clone with a few counts. The chain links TRBV19 to TRBJ1-1, with D maybe TRBD1 (6 bases). This CDR3 comprises 14 residues. The germline CDR1 and CDR2 sequences are LNHDA and SQIVND (reference sequence). V was shortened by 3 bases and J by 13 bases, with 21 bases between the two germline ends. DNA of the CDR3: TGTGCCAGTAGTATGACAGGTCTCCGGTCGAACAATTTCTTT. Translating gives CASSMTGLRSNNFF.

The V call is TRBV5-1, the J call TRBJ1-4; D is unclear. Trimming removed 4 bases from V and 0 bases from J, with 10 bases in between. The CDR3 has 15 residues. Germline V gives CDR1 SGHRS, CDR2 YFSETQ. The CDR3 DNA is TGCGCCAGCAGCCGTAGTCGTGCAACTAATGAAAAACTGTTTTTT. The encoded protein is CASSRSRATNEKLFF.

The gene calls are TRBV2 and TRBJ1-2; TRBD1 is a possible D gene (6 bases). V lost 2 bases and J 3 bases, leaving 13 bases between the germline ends. The CDR3 totals 15 residues. Per germline, CDR1 SNHLY and CDR2 FYNNEI. CDR3 amino acids: CASSEPGARDYGYTF. CDR3 sequence (DNA): TGTGCCAGCAGTGAACCAGGGGCAAGAGACTATGGCTACACCTTC.

The chain joins TRBV18 to TRBJ2-5; 8 nucleotides line up with TRBD1. The trim removed 6 bases at V and 3 bases at J, leaving 9 bases unmatched. The CDR3 runs 15 residues. From germline, CDR1 is KGHSH and CDR2 LQKENI. DNA for the CDR3: TGTGCCAGCTCCCGCCGGACAGGGTTGAAAGAGACCCAGTACTTC. Its translation: CASSRRTGLKETQYF.

V gene TRBV7-9 combines with J gene TRBJ1-3; 7 bases are a match to TRBD1. Germline V gives CDR1 SEHNR, CDR2 FQNEAQ (reference sequence). V shed 4 bases, J shed 8 bases, and the junction held 5 bases outside the gene matches. CDR3 length: 13 residues. DNA for the CDR3: TGTGCCAGCAGCTCCGACAGGGCCTACACCATATATTTT. Encoded protein: CASSSDRAYTIYF.

V and J are TRBV27 and TRBJ1-2, with D tentatively TRBD1 (6 bases). Trimming removed 5 bases from V and 4 bases from J, with 11 bases in between. Germline CDR1 MNHEY, CDR2 SMNVEV (reference sequence). The CDR3 is 13 residues long. For the CDR3, the DNA is TGTGCCAGCAGTGTGCGACAGGCCTATGGCTACACCTTC. Translating gives CASSVRQAYGYTF.

The chain links TRBV6-5 to TRBJ1-4; weak D call: TRBD1 (6 bases). V lost 2 bases to trimming and J lost 4 bases, with 14 bases between them. Germline V lookup: CDR1 MNHEY, CDR2 SVGAGI. The CDR3 is made up of 16 amino acids. CDR3 sequence: CASSYDRTVSNEKLFF. DNA for the CDR3: TGTGCCAGCAGTTACGATCGGACAGTTAGTAATGAAAAACTGTTTTTT.

The chain links TRBV7-2 to TRBJ2-7; no clear D. CDR3 length: 14 residues. Trimming shortened V by 3 bases and J by 2 bases, and 11 bases separated the two germline ends. Germline values: CDR1 SGHTA, CDR2 FQGNSA. The CDR3 spells CASSFYISPYEQYF. The CDR3 DNA is TGTGCCAGCAGCTTTTACATATCCCCCTACGAGCAGTACTTC. Filled out from reference TRBV7-2 and TRBJ2-7, the complete variable domain reads GAGVSQSPSNKVTEKGKDVELRCDPISGHTALYWYRQSLGQGLEFLIYFQGNSAPDKSGLPSDRFSAERTGGSVSTLTIQRTQQEDSAVYLCASSFYISPYEQYFGPGTRLTVT.

This rearrangement joins TRBV4-1 to TRBJ2-5, with 13 bases fitting TRBD2. The CDR3 is 17 amino acids. The trim removed 4 bases at V and 2 bases at J, leaving 7 bases unmatched. In germline, CDR1 is MGHRA, CDR2 YSYEKL. For the CDR3, the DNA is TGCGCCAGCAGCCCCAGGACTAGCGGGGGTGAACAAGAGACCCAGTACTTC. Its protein is CASSPRTSGGEQETQYF.

V is TRBV11-2 and J is TRBJ1-1; 8 bases fit TRBD1. V lost 4 bases and J lost 6; bases outside the gene matches: 10. The germline gives CDR1 SGHAT, CDR2 FQNNGV. The CDR3 length is 15 residues. CDR3 region: CASSSPTGVGSEAFF. In DNA, the CDR3 is TGTGCCAGCAGCTCACCGACAGGGGTTGGCTCTGAAGCTTTCTTT. Full variable domain (remainder filled in from reference TRBV11-2 and TRBJ1-1): EAGVAQSPRYKIIEKRQSVAFWCNPISGHATLYWYQQILGQGPKLLIQFQNNGVVDDSQLPKDRFSAERLKGVDSTLKIQPAKLEDSAVYLCASSSPTGVGSEAFFGQGTRLTVV.

This clone was counted only a few times. V is TRBV7-2 and J is TRBJ2-5; TRBD2 is a possible D gene (6 bases). The CDR3 has 15 residues. Germline V gives CDR1 SGHTA, CDR2 FQGNSA. With 0 bases removed from V and 4 bases from J, the gap between germline ends came to 12 bases. The CDR3 DNA follows: TGTGCCAGCAGCTTAGCCGGGACTCAAGGAGAGACCCAGTACTTC. Amino acid sequence: CASSLAGTQGETQYF.

The chain employs TRBV4-3 and TRBJ2-2; a weak D match, TRBD2 (6 bases). The ends were cut back, 0 bases at V and 7 bases at J, with 15 bases in the middle. The CDR3 sequence is 16 residues long. The germline V gene has CDR1 LGHNA and CDR2 YSLEER. CDR3: CASSQDGRGTVGELFF. CDR3 sequence (DNA): TGCGCCAGCAGCCAAGATGGGCGCGGGACGGTCGGGGAGCTGTTTTTT.

The CDR3 nucleotides are TGTGCCAGCAGCTTGCCGAATTTGGAGGGCTACACCTTC. Its translation is CASSLPNLEGYTF. This chain joins TRBV7-2 and TRBJ1-2; D not certain. V was pared by 3 bases and J by 8 bases, with 13 bases between. Germline V gene lookup returns CDR1 SGHTA and CDR2 FQGNSA. This CDR3 is built from 13 residues.

The CDR3 region has the DNA TGTGCCAGCAGCCCCCTCTCTCGGGGGAGGGCCGCAGATACGCAGTATTTT. This sequence encodes CASSPLSRGRAADTQYF. The chain joins TRBV7-2 to TRBJ2-3; TRBD2 matches at 7 bases. Germline V lookup: CDR1 SGHTA, CDR2 FQGNSA. The CDR3 contains 17 residues. V gave up 5 bases and J gave up 4 bases; unmatched junction bases: 15.

The chain joins TRBV9 to TRBJ1-4, with D perhaps TRBD1 (5 bases). Trimming shortened V by 6 bases and J by 3 bases, and 15 bases separated the two germline ends. This CDR3 has 15 residues. Germline V CDR1 and CDR2: SGDLS, YYNGEE. CDR3 sequence: CASTTGGGANEKLFF. CDR3 sequence (DNA): TGTGCCAGCACAACCGGCGGGGGGGCTAATGAAAAACTGTTTTTT.

The sample holds a few counts of this clone. J is TRBJ1-2 and V is TRBV4-3, with no clear D. This CDR3 spans 15 amino acids. V was pared by 3 bases and J by 7 bases, with 18 bases between. Germline V lookup: CDR1 LGHNA, CDR2 YSLEER. This CDR3 is CASSQRAAGSGGYTF. CDR3 sequence (DNA): TGCGCCAGCAGCCAGAGGGCGGCAGGCTCCGGTGGCTACACCTTC.

The chain joins TRBV27 to TRBJ2-1, with 10 bases that match TRBD2. CDR1 and CDR2 from the germline V gene are MNHEY and SMNVEV (reference sequence). CDR3 length: 19 amino acids. V trimming: 1 base; J trimming: 1 base; junction bases outside the gene matches: 10. DNA for the CDR3: TGTGCCAGCAGTTTATTCGCTAGCGGGAGTTTCGGGTCCTACAATGAGCAGTTCTTC. It encodes CASSLFASGSFGSYNEQFF.

This clone occurred a few times. V usage is TRBV7-6 and J usage is TRBJ2-2; TRBD1 aligns across 9 bases. The junction had 5 bases not matched to a gene; V was cut back by 5 bases and J by 1 base. Germline assignment: CDR1 SGHVS and CDR2 FNYEAQ. The CDR3 is 16 amino acids. The CDR3 coding sequence is TGTGCCAGCAGCCGACGGGACAGGGTGAACACCGGGGAGCTGTTTTTT. Protein sequence: CASSRRDRVNTGELFF.

The chain recombines TRBV19 with TRBJ2-1, with D maybe TRBD1 (5 bases). V dropped 6 bases and J dropped 1 base, with 7 bases sitting between them. This CDR3 has 13 residues. Germline V lookup: CDR1 LNHDA, CDR2 SQIVND (reference sequence). The CDR3 DNA is TGTGCCAGTAGGGCAGGGTCCTACAATGAGCAGTTCTTC. This codes for CASRAGSYNEQFF.